Listed here is a single T cell receptor (beta chain). This entry belongs to a study of CD8 T cells in Susac syndrome. CDR1 and CDR2 from the germline V gene are MNHEY and SVGAGI. This CDR3 spans 14 amino acids. The V end lost 5 bases, the J end lost 4 bases, and 11 bases lay between the germline ends. Sequencing of TCR beta was undertaken in CD8+ and CD4+ T cells derived from blood. Healthy donors, matched for age and sex, constituted the control group. The authors negatively isolated CD8+ and CD4+ T cells and FACS-enriched TEMRA cells. The RNA, about 0.45 to 1 ug, was put through reverse transcription using random hexamers. Amplification of the TCR beta CDR3 was carried out by immunoSEQ multiplex PCR, which spanned a total of 54 Vbeta and 13 Jbeta segments. MiXCR, run by TCRdb on the immunoSEQ multiplex PCR reads, gives a single entry per CDR3 protein. The sample carries over 100,000 distinct CDR3 sequences, about 96% recorded once.

The V call is TRBV6-5, the J call TRBJ2-2; D perhaps matches TRBD1 (5 bases). Specimen: CD4+ T cells from PBMCs. The TCR comes from a human donor in good health. The CDR3 here is CASSQTDVTGELFF. The CDR3, as DNA: TGTGCCAGCAGTCAGACAGATGTCACCGGGGAGCTGTTTTTT.